The 25 T cell receptor beta chains listed next were all sequenced from one sample in a study of CD8 T cells in ankylosing spondylitis. One entry per CDR3 protein, called by TCRdb with MiXCR from the 5' RACE reads. The sample has about 340,000 distinct CDR3 sequences; roughly 14% are singletons. The sequencing input was blood, either unsorted or a sorted T cell fraction (not recorded which). Source of these receptors: a male donor with ankylosing spondylitis or in good health (not recorded which).

The genes are TRBV29-1 and TRBJ2-3; TRBD2 matches at 10 bases. Germline loops: CDR1 SQVTM, CDR2 ANQGSEA. The V gene end was trimmed by 4 bases and the J gene end by 4 bases; junction bases not matched to a gene: 5. The CDR3 is made up of 14 amino acids. The CDR3 here is CSVVVAGGADTQYF. CDR3 bases: TGCAGCGTTGTAGTAGCGGGGGGAGCAGATACGCAGTATTTT.

V gene TRBV19 combines with J gene TRBJ2-5, with D maybe TRBD1 (7 bases). Germline-derived CDR1 and CDR2 are LNHDA and SQIVND (reference sequence). Trimming shortened V by 3 bases and J by 1 base, and 18 bases separated the two germline ends. The CDR3 has 17 residues. The CDR3 nucleotides are TGTGCCAGTAGTATGAGTCGCCAGGGGGGACCCCAAGAGACCCAGTACTTC. Translation gives CASSMSRQGGPQETQYF.

This clonotype was counted at least ten times. The V and J genes are TRBV7-2 and TRBJ2-1, with D uncertain. Trimming took 5 bases from V and 2 from J, leaving 16 bases between them. CDR3 size: 16 residues. Per germline, CDR1 SGHTA and CDR2 FQGNSA. The CDR3 loop reads CASSPVRVVTYNEQFF. CDR3 DNA: TGTGCCAGCAGCCCGGTTCGGGTGGTTACCTACAATGAGCAGTTCTTC.

This clonotype came up many times. This chain joins TRBV29-1 and TRBJ2-2, with 11 positions matching TRBD2. In germline, CDR1 is SQVTM, CDR2 ANQGSEA. The CDR3 sequence is 14 residues long. Trimming at V came to 7 bases and at J to 13 bases, leaving 14 bases not matched to a gene. The CDR3 DNA reads as TGCAGCGCCACGACTACTAGCGGGAGTTCTGTGCTGTTTTTT. It is translated as CSATTTSGSSVLFF.

This chain's CDR3 is CASSLGASGYEQYF. The DNA for the CDR3 is TGTGCCAGCAGTTTAGGGGCTAGCGGATACGAGCAGTACTTC. The chain is built from TRBV12-3 or TRBV12-4 and TRBJ2-7, with 7 bases matching TRBD2. The junction had 4 bases not matched to a gene; V was cut back by 1 base and J by 4 bases. CDR3 length: 14 residues.

This clonotype was detected a few times. The chain employs TRBV20-1 and TRBJ2-3, with D possibly TRBD2 on 5 matching bases. The V and J ends lost 6 bases and 5 bases respectively, with 15 bases between them. CDR1 and CDR2 (germline): DFQATT, SNEGSKA (reference sequence). The CDR3 contains 13 residues. This chain's CDR3 is CSARVGVGDTQYF. The CDR3 region has the DNA TGCAGTGCGAGGGTGGGTGTGGGAGATACGCAGTATTTT.

J is TRBJ2-5 and V is TRBV5-1; TRBD2 matches 8 bases. V lost 4 bases, J lost 1 base, and 9 bases stayed unmatched. Germline CDR1 reads SGHRS; CDR2 reads YFSETQ. The CDR3 is 16 amino acids. DNA of the CDR3: TGCGCCAGCAGCGCCATACCTACTAGCGGCCAAGAGACCCAGTACTTC. It translates to CASSAIPTSGQETQYF.

This clonotype was picked up many times. The chain employs TRBV5-6 and TRBJ1-4, with a tentative D call TRBD1 (5 bases). The CDR3 contains 14 residues. V gave up 3 bases and J gave up 1 base, with 7 bases separating them. Germline values: CDR1 SGHDT, CDR2 YYEEEE. The CDR3 region is CASSSRVTNEKLFF. CDR3 DNA: TGTGCCAGCAGCTCCAGGGTAACTAATGAAAAACTGTTTTTT. The entire variable domain, with the rest obtained from reference TRBV5-6 and TRBJ1-4, is as follows: DAGVTQSPTHLIKTRGQQVTLRCSPKSGHDTVSWYQQALGQGPQFIFQYYEEEERQRGNFPDRFSGHQFPNYSSELNVNALLLGDSALYLCASSSRVTNEKLFFGSGTQLSVL.

The rearrangement uses TRBV7-2 and TRBJ2-7, with TRBD2 as a possible D gene (6 bases). The germline CDR1 and CDR2 sequences are SGHTA and FQGNSA. The V gene lost 5 bases and the J gene lost 2 bases, with 16 bases spanning the gap. CDR3 length: 15 residues. The CDR3 here is CASSRTGLQAYEQYF. As DNA, the CDR3 is TGTGCCAGCAGCCGCACGGGACTGCAAGCCTACGAGCAGTACTTC.

CDR3 loop: CASSLEASYYNEQFF. Here the CDR3 DNA reads TGTGCCAGCAGCTTAGAGGCTAGTTATTACAATGAGCAGTTCTTC. The V call is TRBV7-8, the J call TRBJ2-1; D remains unclear. CDR1 and CDR2 from the germline V gene are SGHVS and FQNEAQ. Between the trimmed V and J ends, which lost 1 base and 4 bases, there was a span of 11 bases. The CDR3 loop spans 15 amino acids. The full variable domain, completed using reference TRBV7-8 and TRBJ2-1, is GAGVSQSPRYKVAKRGQDVALRCDPISGHVSLFWYQQALGQGPEFLTYFQNEAQLDKSGLPSDRFFAERPEGSVSTLKIQRTQQEDSAVYLCASSLEASYYNEQFFGPGTRLTVL.

The chain joins TRBV30 to TRBJ2-2; no reliable D call. CDR3 size: 12 residues. The germline V gene encodes CDR1 GTSNPN and CDR2 SVGIG (reference sequence). V was shortened by 0 bases and J by 4 bases, with 3 bases between the two germline ends. CDR3 sequence (DNA): TGTGCCTGGAGTGTACCCACCGGGGAGCTGTTTTTT. It yields the protein CAWSVPTGELFF.

The rearrangement joins TRBV4-1 to TRBJ2-2; the match to TRBD2 covers 7 bases. Germline V gene lookup returns CDR1 MGHRA and CDR2 YSYEKL. V trimming: 0 bases; J trimming: 6 bases; junction bases outside the gene matches: 7. This CDR3 has 16 residues. The CDR3 loop reads CASSQELARRAGELFF. CDR3 bases: TGCGCCAGCAGCCAAGAACTAGCGAGAAGGGCCGGGGAGCTGTTTTTT.

V is TRBV20-1 and J is TRBJ2-7, with TRBD1 identical over 11 bases. The CDR3 is 15 residues long. Germline loops: CDR1 DFQATT, CDR2 SNEGSKA (reference sequence). V lost 0 bases and J lost 3; bases outside the gene matches: 4. CDR3 protein: CSARDGTGGVYEQYF. As DNA, the CDR3 is TGCAGTGCTAGAGACGGGACAGGGGGGGTCTACGAGCAGTACTTC.

V is TRBV27 and J is TRBJ2-7; D is unresolved. The V end was cut by 6 bases, the J end by 2 bases, with 11 bases between. CDR1 and CDR2 (germline): MNHEY, SMNVEV (reference sequence). CDR3 length: 13 amino acids. DNA for the CDR3: TGTGCCAGCAGACGAGACTCAACCTACGAGCAGTACTTC. Residues: CASRRDSTYEQYF.

The rearrangement joins TRBV7-2 to TRBJ2-7, with TRBD1 matching over 7 bases. Germline CDR1 and CDR2: SGHTA and FQGNSA. This CDR3 comprises 13 residues. The V and J ends lost 5 bases and 6 bases, in that order; junction bases with no gene match: 7. The CDR3 coding sequence is TGTGCCAGCAGCCGGGGACAGAGCGGCGAGCAGTACTTC. Encoded protein: CASSRGQSGEQYF.

This clonotype came up a few times. The genes are TRBV20-1 and TRBJ2-3, with D possibly TRBD2 on 7 matching bases. The V end lost 7 bases, the J end lost 5 bases, and 19 bases lay between the germline ends. Germline V gene sequence: CDR1 DFQATT, CDR2 SNEGSKA (reference sequence). The CDR3 covers 14 residues. For the CDR3, the DNA is TGCAGTGGATTACTGGCGGGGGCAGGAGATACGCAGTATTTT. Protein sequence: CSGLLAGAGDTQYF.

CDR3 in amino acids: CSARAAGSNNEQFF. The CDR3 nucleotides read TGCAGTGCTAGGGCAGCGGGAAGTAACAATGAGCAGTTCTTC. The chain joins TRBV20-1 to TRBJ2-1; TRBD2 aligns across 7 bases. CDR1 is DFQATT, CDR2 SNEGSKA, per germline (reference sequence). V lost 3 bases, J lost 5 bases, and 7 bases stayed unmatched. The CDR3 runs to 14 residues.

CDR3 loop: CASSLGHLAGVNEQFF. In DNA, the CDR3 is TGTGCCAGCAGCTTAGGCCATCTAGCGGGAGTTAATGAGCAGTTCTTC. The chain carries TRBV11-2 and TRBJ2-1, with 10 bases matching TRBD2. The CDR3 covers 16 residues. V shed 1 base and J 7 bases; nucleotides not matched to a gene: 7. Germline V gives CDR1 SGHAT, CDR2 FQNNGV.

This sequence joins TRBV27 and TRBJ1-1; tentatively, D is TRBD1 (5 bases). This CDR3 region has 15 residues. Germline V gives CDR1 MNHEY, CDR2 SMNVEV (reference sequence). The V and J ends lost 3 bases and 6 bases respectively, with 17 bases between them. The CDR3 nucleotides read TGTGCCAGCAGTTTCAGAGGGTCGCTGGGGGCTGAAGCTTTCTTT. It codes for CASSFRGSLGAEAFF.

The rearrangement links TRBV3-1 to TRBJ2-7, with 10 nucleotides matching TRBD2. The germline V gene encodes CDR1 LGHDT and CDR2 YNNKEL (reference sequence). V shed 6 bases, J shed 3 bases, and the junction held 8 bases outside the gene matches. The CDR3 extends over 15 amino acids. This CDR3 reads CASRKGVAGGYEQYF. CDR3 sequence (DNA): TGTGCCAGCAGGAAGGGAGTAGCGGGAGGCTACGAGCAGTACTTC.

The chain employs TRBV5-1 and TRBJ1-3; D is unclear. Trimming removed 2 bases from V and 3 bases from J, with 9 bases in between. This CDR3 spans 14 amino acids. The germline V gene encodes CDR1 SGHRS and CDR2 YFSETQ. The chain's CDR3 is CASSLGVVGNTIYF. DNA of the CDR3: TGCGCCAGCAGCTTAGGAGTGGTTGGAAACACCATATATTTT.

This clonotype was seen at least ten times. V and J are TRBV20-1 and TRBJ2-7; TRBD1 aligns across 9 bases. The V gene end was trimmed by 5 bases and the J gene end by 4 bases; junction bases not matched to a gene: 6. The germline V gene encodes CDR1 DFQATT and CDR2 SNEGSKA (reference sequence). The CDR3 totals 13 residues. The DNA for the CDR3 is TGCAGTGCTCCCCGACAGGGGGTGTACGAGCAGTACTTC. Encoded protein: CSAPRQGVYEQYF.

Regarding this clonotype: One junction end disagrees with the germline gene, perhaps due to a read error. The CDR3 DNA reads as TGTGCCAGCTGTTTAGCACTAGCGGGAGGAATCTCTGGGGCCAACGTCCTGACTTTC. Translating it yields CASCLALAGGISGANVLTF. The rearrangement joins TRBV12-3 or TRBV12-4 to TRBJ2-6, with 12 nucleotides matching TRBD2. The CDR3 runs 19 residues.

The V gene is TRBV5-1, the J gene TRBJ2-5; the match to TRBD1 covers 7 bases. This CDR3 spans 15 amino acids. The germline CDR1 and CDR2 sequences are SGHRS and YFSETQ. Germline trimming cut 0 bases from V and 2 bases from J; bases unmatched to any gene: 4. Here the CDR3 DNA reads TGCGCCAGCAGCTTGGCCACAGGGGTTCAAGAGACCCAGTACTTC. Translated, it gives CASSLATGVQETQYF.

This chain joins TRBV9 and TRBJ2-3; the match to TRBD2 covers 16 bases. CDR3 size: 17 residues. Germline loops: CDR1 SGDLS, CDR2 YYNGEE. The V and J ends lost 4 bases and 4 bases, in that order; junction bases with no gene match: 6. Here the CDR3 reads CASSPGLAGGLSDTQYF. The CDR3 bases are TGTGCCAGCAGCCCGGGACTAGCGGGGGGGCTATCAGATACGCAGTATTTT.